Presented here are 2 T cell receptor beta chains from one specimen sequenced in a study of cytomegalovirus exposure and HLA in healthy donors. The primer mix had 60 Vbeta and 13 Jbeta primers. Sequenced by immunoSEQ multiplex PCR; TCRdb stores in-frame clones only, minus some. The sample contains about 210,000 clones, approximately 79% of which appear only once. The material sequenced was PBMCs. The receptors shown here come from a male donor in good health and CMV-seronegative.

The genes are TRBV9 and TRBJ2-1; 7 nucleotides agree with TRBD2. Trimming removed 0 bases from V and 7 bases from J; junction bases left unmatched: 10. The CDR3 is 16 amino acids. Germline V lookup: CDR1 SGDLS, CDR2 YYNGEE. In DNA form, the CDR3 reads TGTGCCAGCAGCGTAGGTCCTAGCGGTTTGATGAATGAGCAGTTCTTC. This gives the protein CASSVGPSGLMNEQFF. The complete variable domain, with remaining parts taken from reference TRBV9 and TRBJ2-1, reads DSGVTQTPKHLITATGQRVTLRCSPRSGDLSVYWYQQSLDQGLQFLIQYYNGEERAKGNILERFSAQQFPDLHSELNLSSLELGDSALYFCASSVGPSGLMNEQFFGPGTRLTVL.

This clone was seen a few times. This chain links TRBV7-9 with TRBJ1-2, with D tentatively TRBD1 (6 bases). V shed 1 base and J shed 0 bases, with 12 bases lying between them. This CDR3 spans 16 amino acids. CDR1 is SEHNR, CDR2 FQNEAQ, per germline (reference sequence). CDR3 residues: CASSLGTTGPNYGYTF. For the CDR3, the DNA is TGTGCCAGCAGCTTAGGGACGACAGGCCCTAACTATGGCTACACCTTC.